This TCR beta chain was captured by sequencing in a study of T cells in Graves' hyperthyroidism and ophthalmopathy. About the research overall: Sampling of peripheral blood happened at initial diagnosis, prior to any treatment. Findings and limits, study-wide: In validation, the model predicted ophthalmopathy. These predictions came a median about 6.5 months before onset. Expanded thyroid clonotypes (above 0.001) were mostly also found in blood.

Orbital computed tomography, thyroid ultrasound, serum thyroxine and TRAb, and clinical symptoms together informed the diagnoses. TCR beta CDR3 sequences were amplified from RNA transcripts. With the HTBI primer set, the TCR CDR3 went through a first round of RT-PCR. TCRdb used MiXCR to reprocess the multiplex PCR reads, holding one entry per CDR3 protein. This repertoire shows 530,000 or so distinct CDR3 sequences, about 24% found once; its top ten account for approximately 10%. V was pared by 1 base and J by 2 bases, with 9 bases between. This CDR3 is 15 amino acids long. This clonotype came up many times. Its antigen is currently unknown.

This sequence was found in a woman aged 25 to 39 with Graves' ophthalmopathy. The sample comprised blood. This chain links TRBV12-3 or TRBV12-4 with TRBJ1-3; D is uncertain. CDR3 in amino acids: CASSLGGGTGNTIYF. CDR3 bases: TGTGCCAGCAGTTTAGGGGGTGGAACTGGAAACACCATATATTTT.